The TCR beta chain under discussion was sequenced for a study of OX40 agonist ivuxolimab in advanced cancers. For context, the study as a whole: Ivuxolimab was an agonistic, fully human IgG2 monoclonal antibody directed against OX40 (CD134), a costimulatory receptor. Peripheral TCRbeta sequencing was intended to test whether TCR sequence diversity was altered and clonal T-cell expansion was caused by ivuxolimab. Of the approximately 54 patients in dose escalation, some 19 had hepatocellular carcinoma, some 15 had melanoma, 9 had renal cell carcinoma and 9 had head and neck cancer. In the dose-escalation cohort, 82.7% of patients were male, and the mean age was about 55 years, with a range of about 23 to 90. Patients were allowed to have had prior anti-PD-1, anti-PD-L1 or anti-CTLA-4 therapy, and more than 30% of the dose-escalation patients had previously received checkpoint inhibitors. The paper covers the monotherapy dose-escalation part of the phase I ivuxolimab trial, which included N of about 50 patients. Three dose-escalation patients achieved partial responses, one with hepatocellular carcinoma and two with cutaneous melanoma. Intravenous ivuxolimab was administered to patients every 2 weeks at six dose levels: 0.01, 0.1, 0.3, 1.5, 3 and 10 mg/kg. General conclusions and limits of the study: Low levels of normalized T-cell clonal expansion were also seen in some patients who did not respond. On average, CD8+ T cells showed more expanded clones than CD4+ T cells after ivuxolimab. The antigen specificity of the peripheral T cells that underwent clonal expansion was not determined. Clonal expansion of both CD4+ and CD8+ blood T cells was observed from baseline to week 6 at doses 0.1 to 3.0 mg/kg. In partial responders in the 0.1-3.0 mg/kg groups, normalized peripheral clonal expansion was found to be among the lowest, especially among CD8+ T cells.

The V end loses 2 bases and the J end loses 2 bases, and a stretch of 9 bases separates them. Its CDR3 holds 14 amino acids, cysteine through phenylalanine. Of all the DNA, just the CDR3 is kept, 42 bases in frame from base 1. The germline V gene gives CDR1 as MNHEY and CDR2 as SVGAGI. A remark on this clone: The antigen it recognizes is unknown. No much larger clone is present one base from it, and per-base qualities are unavailable.

The trial excluded patients who had a history of autoimmune disease or were on systemic immunosuppression. In every dose cohort, peripheral blood was drawn for TCR sequencing at baseline, cycle 4 day 1, and cycle 7 day 1. Samples were obtained from an open-label, multicenter, first-in-human phase I dose-escalation trial of ivuxolimab. Adults with locally advanced or metastatic head and neck squamous cell, hepatocellular, melanoma or renal cell carcinoma were enrolled in the trial. Before TCR sequencing, CD4+ and CD8+ T cells were separately sorted from peripheral blood. To sequence the TCRbeta CDR3 region, genomic DNA was isolated from the sorted cells. The immunoSEQ Assay was used for sequencing of TCRbeta CDR3 regions. In TCRdb, the immuneACCESS table is reduced to in-frame sequences with V and J assigned. These tables do not hold every clone; where another copy was compared, an unresolved V gene accounts for under half, and the others remain unexplained. The sample has around 68,000 clones on record, about nine tenths of them singletons. The ten top clones hold less than 3.5% of the sample.

The input for sequencing was CD4+ or CD8+ T cells sorted from blood, taken in a trial of the OX40 agonist ivuxolimab. This chain joins TRBV6-5 to TRBJ1-2, with the D segment identity uncertain. The receptor comes from an adult with an advanced solid tumor such as melanoma, head and neck, liver or kidney cancer. The bases read TGTGCCAGCAGTTACCTGGCGGCCAACTATGGCTACACCTTC. This is translated as CASSYLAANYGYTF.